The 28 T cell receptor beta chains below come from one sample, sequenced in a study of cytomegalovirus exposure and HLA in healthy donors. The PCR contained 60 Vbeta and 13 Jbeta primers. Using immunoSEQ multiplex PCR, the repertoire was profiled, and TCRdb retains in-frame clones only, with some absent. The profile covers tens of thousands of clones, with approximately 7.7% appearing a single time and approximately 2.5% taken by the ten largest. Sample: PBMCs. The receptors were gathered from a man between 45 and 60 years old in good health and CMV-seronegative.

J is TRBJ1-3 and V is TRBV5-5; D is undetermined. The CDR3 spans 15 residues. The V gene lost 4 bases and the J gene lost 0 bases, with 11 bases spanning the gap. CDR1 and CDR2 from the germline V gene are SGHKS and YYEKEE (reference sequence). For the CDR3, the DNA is TGTGCCAGCAGCCAGGACTGGAGCTCTGGAAACACCATATATTTT. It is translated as CASSQDWSSGNTIYF.

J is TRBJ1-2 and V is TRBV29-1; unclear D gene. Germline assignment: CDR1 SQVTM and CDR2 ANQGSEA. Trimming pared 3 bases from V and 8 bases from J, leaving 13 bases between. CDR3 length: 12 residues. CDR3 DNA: TGCAGCGTTGACGCCCGGACGGGGGGCTACACCTTC. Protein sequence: CSVDARTGGYTF.

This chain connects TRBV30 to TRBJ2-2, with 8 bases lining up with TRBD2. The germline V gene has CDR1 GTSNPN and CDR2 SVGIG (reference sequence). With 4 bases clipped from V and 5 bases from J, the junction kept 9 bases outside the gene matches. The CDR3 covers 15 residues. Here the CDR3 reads CAWNKVAGLTGELFF. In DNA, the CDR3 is TGTGCCTGGAATAAGGTAGCGGGACTTACCGGGGAGCTGTTTTTT.

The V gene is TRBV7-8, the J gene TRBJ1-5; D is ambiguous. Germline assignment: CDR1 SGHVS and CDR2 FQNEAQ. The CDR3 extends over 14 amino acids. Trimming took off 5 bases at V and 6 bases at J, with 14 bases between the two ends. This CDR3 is CASSPLAAGQPQHF. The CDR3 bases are TGTGCCAGCAGCCCCCTCGCTGCAGGTCAGCCCCAGCATTTT.

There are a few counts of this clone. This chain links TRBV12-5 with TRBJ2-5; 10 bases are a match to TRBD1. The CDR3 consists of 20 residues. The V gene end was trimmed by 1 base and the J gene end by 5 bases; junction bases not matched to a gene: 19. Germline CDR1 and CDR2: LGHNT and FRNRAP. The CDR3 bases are TGTGCTAGTGGTTTGGAGGCCTCGACAGGGGGCGCGTTTGTGATTGAGACCCAGTACTTC. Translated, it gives CASGLEASTGGAFVIETQYF.

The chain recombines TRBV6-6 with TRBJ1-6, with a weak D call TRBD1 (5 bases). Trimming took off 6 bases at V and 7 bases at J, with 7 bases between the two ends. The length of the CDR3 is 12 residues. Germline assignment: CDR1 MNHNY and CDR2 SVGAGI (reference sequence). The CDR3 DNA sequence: TGTGCCAGCAGCCGACAGAATTCACCCCTCCACTTT. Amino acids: CASSRQNSPLHF.

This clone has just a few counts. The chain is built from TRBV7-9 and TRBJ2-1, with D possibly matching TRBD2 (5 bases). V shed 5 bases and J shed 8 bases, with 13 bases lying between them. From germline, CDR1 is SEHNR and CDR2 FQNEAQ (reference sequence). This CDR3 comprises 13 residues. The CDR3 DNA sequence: TGTGCCAGCAGCCAAACTAGTTTCGATGAGCAGTTCTTC. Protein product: CASSQTSFDEQFF.

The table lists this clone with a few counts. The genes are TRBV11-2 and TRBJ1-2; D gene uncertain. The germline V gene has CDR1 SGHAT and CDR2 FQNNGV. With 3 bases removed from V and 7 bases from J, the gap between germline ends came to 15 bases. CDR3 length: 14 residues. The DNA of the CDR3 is TGTGCCAGCAGCTTCGTCGACGGTCTAGCTGGCTACACCTTC. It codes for CASSFVDGLAGYTF.

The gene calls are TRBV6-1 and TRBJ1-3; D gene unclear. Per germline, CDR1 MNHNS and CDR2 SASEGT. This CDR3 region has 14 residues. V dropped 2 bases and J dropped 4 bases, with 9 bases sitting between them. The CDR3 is CASSETPGGNTIYF. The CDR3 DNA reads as TGTGCCAGCAGTGAAACGCCCGGGGGAAACACCATATATTTT.

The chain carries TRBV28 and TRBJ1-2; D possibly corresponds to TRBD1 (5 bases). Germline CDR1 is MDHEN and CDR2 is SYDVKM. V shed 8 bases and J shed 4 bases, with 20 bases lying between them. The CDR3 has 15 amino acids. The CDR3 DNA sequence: TGTGCCAGCGGTACCTACCAGGGACTGCTCTATGGCTACACCTTC. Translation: CASGTYQGLLYGYTF.

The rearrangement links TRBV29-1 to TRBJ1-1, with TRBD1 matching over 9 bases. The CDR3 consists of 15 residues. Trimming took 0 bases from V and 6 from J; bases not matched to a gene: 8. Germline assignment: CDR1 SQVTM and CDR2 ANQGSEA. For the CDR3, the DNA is TGCAGCGTTGAAGAATGGGGACAGGGCGTTTCTGAAGCTTTCTTT. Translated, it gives CSVEEWGQGVSEAFF.

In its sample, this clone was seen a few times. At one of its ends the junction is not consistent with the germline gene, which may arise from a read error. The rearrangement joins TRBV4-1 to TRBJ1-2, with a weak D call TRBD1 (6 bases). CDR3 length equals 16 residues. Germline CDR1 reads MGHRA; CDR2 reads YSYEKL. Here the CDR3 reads CASSQDITGWNYGYPF. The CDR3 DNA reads TGCGCCAGCAGCCAAGATATCACAGGGTGGAACTATGGCTACCCCTTC.

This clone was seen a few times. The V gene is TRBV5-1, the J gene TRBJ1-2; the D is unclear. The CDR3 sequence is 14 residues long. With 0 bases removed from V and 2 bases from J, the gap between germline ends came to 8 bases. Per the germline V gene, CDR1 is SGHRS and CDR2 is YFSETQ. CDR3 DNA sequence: TGCGCCAGCAGCTTGGATGGGGAGAACTATGGCTACACCTTC. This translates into CASSLDGENYGYTF.

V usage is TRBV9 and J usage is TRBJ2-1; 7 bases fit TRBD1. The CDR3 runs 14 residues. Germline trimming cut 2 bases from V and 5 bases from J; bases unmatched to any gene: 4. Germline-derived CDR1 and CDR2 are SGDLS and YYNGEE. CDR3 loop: CASSVGTANNEQFF. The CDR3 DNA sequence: TGTGCCAGCAGCGTCGGGACAGCCAACAATGAGCAGTTCTTC.

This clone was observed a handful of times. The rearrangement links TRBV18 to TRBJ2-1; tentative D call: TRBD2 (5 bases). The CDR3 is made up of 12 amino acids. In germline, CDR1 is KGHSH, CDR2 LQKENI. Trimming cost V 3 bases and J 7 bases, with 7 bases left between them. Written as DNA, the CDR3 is TGTGCCAGCTCACCCGGCGGGAATGAGCAGTTCTTC. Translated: CASSPGGNEQFF.

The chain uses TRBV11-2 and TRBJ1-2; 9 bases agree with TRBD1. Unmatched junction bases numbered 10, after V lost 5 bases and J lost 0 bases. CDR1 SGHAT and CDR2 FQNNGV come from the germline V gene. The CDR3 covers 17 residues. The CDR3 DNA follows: TGTGCCAGCAGCCCCGGGACAGGGCTAAGAGCTAACTATGGCTACACCTTC. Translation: CASSPGTGLRANYGYTF.

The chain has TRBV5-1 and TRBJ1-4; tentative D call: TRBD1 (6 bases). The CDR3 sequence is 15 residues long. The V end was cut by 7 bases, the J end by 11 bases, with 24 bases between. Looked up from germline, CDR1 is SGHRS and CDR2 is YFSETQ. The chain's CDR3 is CASPPAGLGGGKLFF. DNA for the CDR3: TGCGCCAGCCCCCCCGCCGGGCTAGGGGGAGGGAAACTGTTTTTT.

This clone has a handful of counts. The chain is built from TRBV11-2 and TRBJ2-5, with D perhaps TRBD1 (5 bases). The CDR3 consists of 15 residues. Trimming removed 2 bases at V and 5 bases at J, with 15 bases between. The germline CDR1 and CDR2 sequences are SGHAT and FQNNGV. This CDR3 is CASSLLTSPGETQYF. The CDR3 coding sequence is TGTGCCAGCAGCTTACTGACCTCCCCAGGGGAGACCCAGTACTTC.

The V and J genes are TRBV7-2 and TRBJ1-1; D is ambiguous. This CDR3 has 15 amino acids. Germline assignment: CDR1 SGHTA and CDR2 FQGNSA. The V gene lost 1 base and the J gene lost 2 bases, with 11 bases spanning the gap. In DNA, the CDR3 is TGTGCCAGCAGCTTAGTTTCCGGCGGAAACACTGAAGCTTTCTTT. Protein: CASSLVSGGNTEAFF.

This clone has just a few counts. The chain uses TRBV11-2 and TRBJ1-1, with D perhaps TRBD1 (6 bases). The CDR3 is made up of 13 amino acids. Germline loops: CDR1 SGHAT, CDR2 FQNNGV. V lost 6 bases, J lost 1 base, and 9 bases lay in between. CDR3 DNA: TGTGCCAGCAGACCCAGGGGGAACACTGAAGCTTTCTTT. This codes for CASRPRGNTEAFF.

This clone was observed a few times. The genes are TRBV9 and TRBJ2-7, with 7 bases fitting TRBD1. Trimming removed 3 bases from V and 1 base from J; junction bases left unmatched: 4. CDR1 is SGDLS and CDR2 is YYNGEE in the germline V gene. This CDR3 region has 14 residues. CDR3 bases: TGTGCCAGCAGCGCCTTACAGGGGTCCTACGAGCAGTACTTC. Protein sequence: CASSALQGSYEQYF.

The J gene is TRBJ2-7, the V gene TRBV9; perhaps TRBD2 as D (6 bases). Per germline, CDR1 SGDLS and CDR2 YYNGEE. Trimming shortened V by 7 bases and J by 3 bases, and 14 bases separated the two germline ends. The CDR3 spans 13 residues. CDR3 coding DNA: TGTGCCAGCTCCCCGGGGGATTACTACGAGCAGTACTTC. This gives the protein CASSPGDYYEQYF.

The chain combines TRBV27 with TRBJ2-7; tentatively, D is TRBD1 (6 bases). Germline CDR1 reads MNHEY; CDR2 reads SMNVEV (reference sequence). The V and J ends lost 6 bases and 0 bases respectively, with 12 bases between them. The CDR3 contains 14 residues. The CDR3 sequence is CASSRDTDSYEQYF. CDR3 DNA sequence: TGTGCCAGCAGCCGGGACACCGACTCCTACGAGCAGTACTTC.

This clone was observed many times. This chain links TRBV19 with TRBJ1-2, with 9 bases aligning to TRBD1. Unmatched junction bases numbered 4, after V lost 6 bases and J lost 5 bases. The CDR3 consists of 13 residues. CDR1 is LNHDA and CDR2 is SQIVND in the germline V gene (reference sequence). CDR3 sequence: CASRTTGGYGYTF. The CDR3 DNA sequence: TGTGCCAGTAGGACGACAGGGGGGTATGGCTACACCTTC.

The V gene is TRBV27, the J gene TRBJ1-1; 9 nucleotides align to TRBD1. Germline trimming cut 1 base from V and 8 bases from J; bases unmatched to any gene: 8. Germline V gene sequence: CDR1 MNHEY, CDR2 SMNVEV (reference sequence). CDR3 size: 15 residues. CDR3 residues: CASSLFGQGIGEAFF. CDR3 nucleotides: TGTGCCAGCAGTTTATTTGGACAGGGGATCGGAGAAGCTTTCTTT.

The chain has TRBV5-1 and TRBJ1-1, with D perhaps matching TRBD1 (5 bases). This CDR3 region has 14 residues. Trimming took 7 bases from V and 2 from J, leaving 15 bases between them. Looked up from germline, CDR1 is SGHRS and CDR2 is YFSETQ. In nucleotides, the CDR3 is TGCGCCAGCGGAGAGACAGCACAAAACACTGAAGCTTTCTTT. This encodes CASGETAQNTEAFF. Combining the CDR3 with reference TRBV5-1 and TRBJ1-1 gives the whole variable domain KAGVTQTPRYLIKTRGQQVTLSCSPISGHRSVSWYQQTPGQGLQFLFEYFSETQRNKGNFPGRFSGRQFSNSRSEMNVSTLELGDSALYLCASGETAQNTEAFFGQGTRLTVV.

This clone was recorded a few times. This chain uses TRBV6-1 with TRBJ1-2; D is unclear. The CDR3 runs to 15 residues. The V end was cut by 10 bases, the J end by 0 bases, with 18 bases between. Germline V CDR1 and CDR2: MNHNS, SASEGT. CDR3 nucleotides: TGTGCCACAACACCTGCCCCACCCTCTAACTATGGCTACACCTTC. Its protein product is CATTPAPPSNYGYTF.

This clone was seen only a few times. CDR3 protein: CASSQGGAGETQYF. For the CDR3, the DNA is TGCGCCAGCAGCCAGGGGGGGGCGGGAGAGACCCAGTACTTC. This rearrangement joins TRBV4-1 to TRBJ2-5; D might be TRBD2 (7 bases). Germline lookup yields CDR1 MGHRA and CDR2 YSYEKL. V lost 3 bases, J lost 4 bases, and 12 bases lay in between. The CDR3 extends over 14 amino acids.